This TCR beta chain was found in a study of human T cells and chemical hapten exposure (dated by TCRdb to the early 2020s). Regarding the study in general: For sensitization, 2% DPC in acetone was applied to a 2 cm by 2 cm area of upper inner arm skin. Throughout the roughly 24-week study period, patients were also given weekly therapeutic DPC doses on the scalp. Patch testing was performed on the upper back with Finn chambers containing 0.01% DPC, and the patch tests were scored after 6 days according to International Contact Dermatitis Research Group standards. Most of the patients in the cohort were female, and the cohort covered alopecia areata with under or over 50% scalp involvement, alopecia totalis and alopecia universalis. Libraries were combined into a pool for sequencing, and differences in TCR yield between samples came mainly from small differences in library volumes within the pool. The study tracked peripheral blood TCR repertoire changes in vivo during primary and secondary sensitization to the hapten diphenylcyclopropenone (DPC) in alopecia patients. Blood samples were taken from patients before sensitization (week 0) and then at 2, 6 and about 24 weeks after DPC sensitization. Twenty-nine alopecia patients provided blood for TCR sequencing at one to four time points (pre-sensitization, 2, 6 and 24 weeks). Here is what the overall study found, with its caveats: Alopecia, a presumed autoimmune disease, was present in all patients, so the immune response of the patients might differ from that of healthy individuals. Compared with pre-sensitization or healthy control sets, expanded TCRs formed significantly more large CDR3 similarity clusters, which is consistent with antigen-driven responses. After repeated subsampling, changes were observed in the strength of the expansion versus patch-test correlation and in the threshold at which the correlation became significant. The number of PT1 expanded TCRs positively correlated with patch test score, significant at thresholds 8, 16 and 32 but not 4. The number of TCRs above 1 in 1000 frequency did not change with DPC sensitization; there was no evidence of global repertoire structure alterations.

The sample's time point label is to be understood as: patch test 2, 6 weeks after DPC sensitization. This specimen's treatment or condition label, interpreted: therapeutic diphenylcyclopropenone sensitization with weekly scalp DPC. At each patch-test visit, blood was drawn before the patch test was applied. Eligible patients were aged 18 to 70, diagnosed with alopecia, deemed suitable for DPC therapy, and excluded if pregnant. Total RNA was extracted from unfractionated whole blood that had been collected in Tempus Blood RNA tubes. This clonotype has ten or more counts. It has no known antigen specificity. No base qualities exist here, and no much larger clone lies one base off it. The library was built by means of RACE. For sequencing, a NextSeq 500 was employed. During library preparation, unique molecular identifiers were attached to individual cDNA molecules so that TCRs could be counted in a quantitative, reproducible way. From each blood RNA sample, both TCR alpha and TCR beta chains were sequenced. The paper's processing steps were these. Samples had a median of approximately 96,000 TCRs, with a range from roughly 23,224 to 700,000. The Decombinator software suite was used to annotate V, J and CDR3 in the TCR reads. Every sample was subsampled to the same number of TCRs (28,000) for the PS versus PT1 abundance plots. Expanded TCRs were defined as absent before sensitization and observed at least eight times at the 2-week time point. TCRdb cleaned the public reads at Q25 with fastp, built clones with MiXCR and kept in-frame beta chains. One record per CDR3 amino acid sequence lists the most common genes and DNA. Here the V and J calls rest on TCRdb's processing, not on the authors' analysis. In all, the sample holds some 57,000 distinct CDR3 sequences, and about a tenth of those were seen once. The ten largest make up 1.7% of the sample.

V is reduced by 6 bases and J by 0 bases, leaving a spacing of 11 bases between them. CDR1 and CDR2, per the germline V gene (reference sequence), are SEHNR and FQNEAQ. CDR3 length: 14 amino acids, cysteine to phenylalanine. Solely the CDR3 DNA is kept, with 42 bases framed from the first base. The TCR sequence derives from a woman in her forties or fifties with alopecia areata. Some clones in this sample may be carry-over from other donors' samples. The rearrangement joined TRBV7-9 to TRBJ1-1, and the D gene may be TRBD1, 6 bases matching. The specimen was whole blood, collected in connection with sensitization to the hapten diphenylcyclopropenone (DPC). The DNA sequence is TGTGCCAGCAGTAAGGGGGGCATGAACACTGAAGCTTTCTTT. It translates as CASSKGGMNTEAFF.